This entry is about one T cell receptor (beta chain). Which antigen it targets is not known. No much larger clonotype is one base removed from it; base qualities were not supplied. This sample was taken from a study of shared clonotypes between healthy human individuals (dated by TCRdb to about 2020). Background on the whole study: The cohort comprised a couple of women and three men aged 18 to 49 years. For each donor, CD4 naive and CD4 memory were each run on three plates, CD8 naive on two plates, and CD8 memory on one plate. Each donor's leukapheresis produced roughly between roughly 0.9 and 9 billion PBMCs. Blood TCR repertoires of five healthy adults were deeply sequenced to estimate repertoire size and the extent of clonotype sharing between individuals. To increase sequencing depth and limit assay-specific biases, TCR repertoire library preparation and sequencing were carried out by different laboratories using diverse techniques.

The paper's findings and limits, for the study overall: Only blood was sampled, and tissue TCR repertoires likely differ from those in blood. Pairwise subsampling indicated that sequencing depth was expected to affect the degree of clonotype sharing among donors. Rarefaction of sorted-subset datasets indicated incomplete sequencing despite the large sequencing depth. Estimated clonotype richness was generally larger for naive than for memory subsets. The genetic and exposure-history diversity represented was limited by the small number of donors. When several donors were compared, the shared fraction of clonotypes was approximately 5% for naive CD4, around 3.6% for naive CD8, roughly 2.3% for memory CD4, and around 0.37% for memory CD8. Compared with non-shared clonotypes, the clonotypes found in all four sorted-subset donors had higher generation probabilities.

The junction shows trimming of 11 bases on V and 2 bases on J, plus 10 bases between the germline ends. CDR1 and CDR2 were assigned from the germline V gene as ENHRY and SYGVKD. The CDR3 measures 11 amino acids from cysteine to phenylalanine. This entry keeps only the CDR3 DNA: 33 bases, framed from base 1. Healthy HIV-negative adults with no recently reported acute infections or vaccinations were included as donors. Every donor was a Caucasian adult residing in Nashville, Tennessee, USA. CD4+ T cells were enriched through magnetic negative selection, after which naive cells were positively selected on CD45RA and the remaining negative fraction served as the memory subset. Blood was obtained by leukapheresis, after which PBMCs were separated by Ficoll-Histopaque density gradient centrifugation and cryopreserved in liquid nitrogen vapor phase. Analytical flow cytometry was used to check the purity and quantity of every magnetically sorted T cell population. Each sorted fraction had its genomic DNA isolated and then quantified by UV absorbance on a Nanodrop 2000c.

TCR CDR3 regions were amplified from genomic DNA by multiplex PCR using the deep immunoSEQ assay. Extracted genomic DNA from each cell subset was spread evenly across all wells of several immunoSEQ 96-well plates, with each plate serving as a replicate. For sorted subsets, each replicate PCR was loaded with roughly 190 ng genomic DNA, equivalent to 25,000 to 35,000 T cell genomes. Purified libraries were quantified with a Qubit 3.0 fluorometer, sized on a Bioanalyzer 2100, and re-quantified with the KAPA Library Quantification kit. Each immunoSEQ 96-well plate was sequenced on its own single-read 150-cycle Illumina NextSeq 550 flow cell. As for the authors' bioinformatics: Because the immunoSEQ output held only junctional sequences and lacked quality scores, the filtering could not match the filtering applied to full-length reads. Sequences were annotated with PyIR, a Python wrapper for IgBLAST v1.9, and V/J genes and CDR3 were assigned using IMGT germline references. Reads were filtered out if the reads had weak V/J assignments (E-value above 1e-6), no CDR3, stop codons, out-of-frame junctions, or ambiguous translated residues. V3J clonotypes were defined as sequences sharing the same inferred V gene, J gene, and CDR3 amino acid sequence. To compute the percentage overlap between repertoires, the number of shared unique clonotypes was divided by the size of the smaller repertoire. Richness of each repertoire was evaluated using RTK rarefaction, the Chao1 estimator, and Recon v2.1 estimates of unobserved clonotypes. Generation probabilities were computed with OLGA for all TCRbeta clonotypes obtained by the gDNA method from several donors. TCRdb limited this immuneACCESS table to in-frame rearrangements with V and J called. A share of clones is missing; checked studies link under half to unresolved V genes, and the rest is unexplained. V, J and clone size reflect that table, while D and trimming were determined from the DNA. Here the sample has roughly 1,500,000 clones; 98% occur a single time. The ten largest account for around 0.33% of the sample.

Recombination joined TRBV10-3 with TRBJ2-7; D gene: possibly TRBD2, on 6 matching bases. Sequenced: naive CD4+ T cells sorted from blood. The sample's cell subset or site, from its label and the paper: CD45RA+ positively selected. This TCR derives from a man aged 25 to 45 in good health. The CDR3 protein sequence reads: CAAGRTYEQYF. The DNA sequence is as follows: TGTGCCGCGGGACGCACCTACGAGCAGTACTTC.